Listed here are 12 T cell receptor beta chains from one sample, sequenced in a study of neurological immune-mediated disorders. TCRdb used MiXCR to reprocess the 5' RACE reads, holding one entry per CDR3 protein. The sample includes 55,000 to 75,000 distinct CDR3 sequences, 12% to 15% seen only once; the top ten take about 4.6%. Time point denoted: longitudinal time-point 1 (baseline). What was sequenced was PBMCs. The receptors stem from a female donor with HTLV-1-associated myelopathy (HAM/TSP).

Many counts were recorded for this clonotype. CDR3 loop: CSARTSGGRSDTQYF. The CDR3 DNA reads TGCAGTGCCCGGACTAGCGGGGGCCGTAGTGATACGCAGTATTTT. V usage is TRBV20-1 and J usage is TRBJ2-3; TRBD2 aligns across 13 bases. This CDR3 is built from 15 residues. The junction had 9 bases not matched to a gene; V was cut back by 6 bases and J by 6 bases. Germline V gives CDR1 DFQATT, CDR2 SNEGSKA (reference sequence).

About this clonotype itself: A clone one base away is much larger, so this may be a read error. The J gene is TRBJ2-1, the V gene TRBV5-1; 9 nucleotides line up with TRBD2. Germline CDR1 reads SGHRS; CDR2 reads YFSETQ. J lost 6 bases, V lost 4 bases, and 17 bases had no gene match. The CDR3 length is 18 residues. The CDR3 is CASSPQTAGGPKGNEQFF. The CDR3 nucleotides read TGCGCCAGCAGCCCCCAGACGGCGGGGGGGCCTAAGGGCAATGAGCAGTTCTTC.

This clonotype was counted many times. This chain links TRBV5-1 with TRBJ2-7, with 7 nucleotides matching TRBD2. The CDR3 is 14 amino acids. Germline loops: CDR1 SGHRS, CDR2 YFSETQ. Trimming removed 0 bases from V and 3 bases from J; junction bases left unmatched: 3. For the CDR3, the DNA is TGCGCCAGCAGCTTGGCTTCTAGCGGCTACGAGCAGTACTTC. Translation: CASSLASSGYEQYF.

Many counts were recorded for this clonotype. The chain carries TRBV5-1 and TRBJ2-7; 7 nucleotides agree with TRBD2. V trimming: 3 bases; J trimming: 2 bases; junction bases outside the gene matches: 14. The germline gives CDR1 SGHRS, CDR2 YFSETQ. The CDR3 totals 17 residues. The CDR3 here is CASSWMGVGGSAYEQYF. CDR3 coding DNA: TGCGCCAGCAGCTGGATGGGCGTCGGGGGGTCGGCCTACGAGCAGTACTTC. Full variable domain (outside the CDR3, taken from reference TRBV5-1 and TRBJ2-7): KAGVTQTPRYLIKTRGQQVTLSCSPISGHRSVSWYQQTPGQGLQFLFEYFSETQRNKGNFPGRFSGRQFSNSRSEMNVSTLELGDSALYLCASSWMGVGGSAYEQYFGPGTRLTVT.

As for this clonotype: Being one base from a much bigger clone, this may be a read error. This chain uses TRBV5-1 with TRBJ1-1; D perhaps matches TRBD1 (5 bases). From germline, CDR1 is SGHRS and CDR2 YFSETQ. The CDR3 is 14 amino acids. As DNA, the CDR3 is TGCGCCAGCAGCTTTGACGACCCGGACACTGGAGCTTTCTTT. Residues: CASSFDDPDTGAFF.

This clonotype is categorized as medium-sized. The rearrangement joins TRBV20-1 to TRBJ1-4; D remains unclear. Trimming took 3 bases from V and 8 from J, leaving 10 bases between them. Germline assignment: CDR1 DFQATT and CDR2 SNEGSKA (reference sequence). The CDR3 runs 12 residues. The DNA of the CDR3 is TGCAGTGCTAGTTCGGAAAGAGAAAAACTGTTTTTT. Amino acids: CSASSEREKLFF.

The gene calls are TRBV12-3 or TRBV12-4 and TRBJ2-2; D not resolved. CDR3 length: 14 amino acids. Trimming removed 10 bases from V and 4 bases from J, with 16 bases in between. CDR3 region: CATSRLSVTGELFF. The CDR3 DNA sequence: TGTGCCACCTCGAGGCTAAGCGTCACCGGGGAGCTGTTTTTT.

This clonotype was seen a few times. This chain uses TRBV7-2 with TRBJ1-1; the D is unclear. This CDR3 has 13 residues. From germline, CDR1 is SGHTA and CDR2 FQGNSA. The V gene lost 3 bases and the J gene lost 1 base, with 6 bases spanning the gap. CDR3 bases: TGTGCCAGCAGCTTTCAAAAGAACACTGAAGCTTTCTTT. Residues: CASSFQKNTEAFF.

This clonotype was observed many times. The rearrangement joins TRBV20-1 to TRBJ1-4; perhaps TRBD1 as D (6 bases). This CDR3 has 16 residues. The germline V and J ends were trimmed by 5 bases and 8 bases, with 24 bases remaining between them. The germline CDR1 and CDR2 sequences are DFQATT and SNEGSKA (reference sequence). The CDR3 region has the DNA TGCAGTGCTTCCGATAAAAAAACAGGGTCTGACGAAAAACTGTTTTTT. It yields the protein CSASDKKTGSDEKLFF.

Ten or more counts support this clonotype. The CDR3 loop is CASSQGPRESNEKLFF. CDR3 in DNA: TGCGCCAGCAGCCAGGGCCCCAGGGAATCTAATGAAAAACTGTTTTTT. This chain uses TRBV4-1 with TRBJ1-4; tentatively, D is TRBD1 (5 bases). This CDR3 spans 16 amino acids. The V and J ends lost 3 bases and 3 bases respectively, with 14 bases between them. The germline CDR1 and CDR2 sequences are MGHRA and YSYEKL.

Many counts were recorded for this clonotype. V gene TRBV11-2 combines with J gene TRBJ1-1; no reliable D call. In germline, CDR1 is SGHAT, CDR2 FQNNGV. The CDR3 is 14 amino acids. With 7 bases removed from V and 1 base from J, the gap between germline ends came to 13 bases. The CDR3 DNA reads as TGTGCCAGCACCCTAGTTAGAGCGAACACTGAAGCTTTCTTT. Translating it yields CASTLVRANTEAFF.

This clonotype was recorded many times. V usage is TRBV6-5 and J usage is TRBJ2-7; D tentatively fits TRBD1 or TRBD2 (5 bases each). The germline V gene has CDR1 MNHEY and CDR2 SVGAGI. Between the trimmed V and J ends, which lost 5 bases and 0 bases, there was a span of 17 bases. CDR3 length: 16 residues. The CDR3, as DNA: TGTGCCAGCAGTCCCGATCCGGGACGGAGCTCCTACGAGCAGTACTTC. Protein sequence: CASSPDPGRSSYEQYF.